This T cell receptor beta chain was recovered during a study of cytomegalovirus exposure and HLA in healthy donors. The study, taken as a whole, reports: TCR beta V- and J-gene trimming, according to a later analysis, was linked to a missense DCLRE1C variant.

CDR3 length: 14 amino acids. In germline, CDR1 is SNHLY, CDR2 FYNNEI. V was clipped by 4 bases and J by 1 base, with 10 bases between them. Points on this clone: The target antigen is unknown.

While unrecorded immune exposures were likely, the donors were nominally healthy when sampled. Primers for the PCR totalled 60 Vbeta and 13 Jbeta. Clones were read by immunoSEQ multiplex PCR, and TCRdb kept only the in-frame ones, dropping some. The sample contains 120,000 or so clones, around 77% of which appear only once. This sequence was found in a man aged 50-60 years in good health and CMV-seropositive. The chain is built from TRBV2 and TRBJ1-1, with a tentative D call TRBD1 (5 bases). Sequencing was done on a sample of PBMCs. CDR3 sequence: CASSGGNWNTEAFF. The CDR3 nucleotides are TGTGCCAGCAGTGGGGGCAACTGGAACACTGAAGCTTTCTTT.